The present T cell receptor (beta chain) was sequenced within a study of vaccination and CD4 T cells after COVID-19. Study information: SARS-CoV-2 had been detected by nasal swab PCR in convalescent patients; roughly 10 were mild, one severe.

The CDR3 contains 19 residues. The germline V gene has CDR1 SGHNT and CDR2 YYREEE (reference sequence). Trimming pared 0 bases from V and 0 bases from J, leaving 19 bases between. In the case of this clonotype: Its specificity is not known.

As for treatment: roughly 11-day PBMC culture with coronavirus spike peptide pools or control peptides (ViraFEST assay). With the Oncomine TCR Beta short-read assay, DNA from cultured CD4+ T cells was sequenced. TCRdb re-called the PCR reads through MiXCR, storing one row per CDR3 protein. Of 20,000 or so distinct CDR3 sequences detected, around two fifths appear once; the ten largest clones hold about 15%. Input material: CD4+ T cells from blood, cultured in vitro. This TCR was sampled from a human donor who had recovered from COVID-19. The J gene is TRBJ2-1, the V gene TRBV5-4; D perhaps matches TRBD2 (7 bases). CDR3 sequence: CASSLAAGALVSSYNEQFF. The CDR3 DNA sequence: TGTGCCAGCAGCTTGGCGGCGGGGGCCCTAGTTAGCTCCTACAATGAGCAGTTCTTC. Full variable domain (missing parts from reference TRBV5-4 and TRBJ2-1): ETGVTQSPTHLIKTRGQQVTLRCSSQSGHNTVSWYQQALGQGPQFIFQYYREEENGRGNFPPRFSGLQFPNYSSELNVNALELDDSALYLCASSLAAGALVSSYNEQFFGPGTRLTVL.